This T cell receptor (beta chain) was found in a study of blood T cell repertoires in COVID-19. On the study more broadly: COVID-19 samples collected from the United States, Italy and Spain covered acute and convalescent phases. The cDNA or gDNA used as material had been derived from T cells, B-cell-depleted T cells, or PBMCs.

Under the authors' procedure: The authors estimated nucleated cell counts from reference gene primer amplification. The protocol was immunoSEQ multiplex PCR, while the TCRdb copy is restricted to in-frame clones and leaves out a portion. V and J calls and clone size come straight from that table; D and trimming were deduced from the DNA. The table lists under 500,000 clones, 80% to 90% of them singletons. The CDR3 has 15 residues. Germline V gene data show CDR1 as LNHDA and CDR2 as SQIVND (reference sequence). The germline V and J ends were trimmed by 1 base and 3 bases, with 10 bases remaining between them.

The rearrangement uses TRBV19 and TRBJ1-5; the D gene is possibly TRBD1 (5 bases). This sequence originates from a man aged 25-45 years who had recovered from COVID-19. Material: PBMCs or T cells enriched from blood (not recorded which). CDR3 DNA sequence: TGTGCCAGTAGTATAGGGGGGGACCCCAATCAGCCCCAGCATTTT. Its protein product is CASSIGGDPNQPQHF. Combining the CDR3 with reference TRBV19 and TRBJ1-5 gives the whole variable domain DGGITQSPKYLFRKEGQNVTLSCEQNLNHDAMYWYRQDPGQGLRLIYYSQIVNDFQKGDIAEGYSVSREKKESFPLTVTSAQKNPTAFYLCASSIGGDPNQPQHFGDGTRLSIL.